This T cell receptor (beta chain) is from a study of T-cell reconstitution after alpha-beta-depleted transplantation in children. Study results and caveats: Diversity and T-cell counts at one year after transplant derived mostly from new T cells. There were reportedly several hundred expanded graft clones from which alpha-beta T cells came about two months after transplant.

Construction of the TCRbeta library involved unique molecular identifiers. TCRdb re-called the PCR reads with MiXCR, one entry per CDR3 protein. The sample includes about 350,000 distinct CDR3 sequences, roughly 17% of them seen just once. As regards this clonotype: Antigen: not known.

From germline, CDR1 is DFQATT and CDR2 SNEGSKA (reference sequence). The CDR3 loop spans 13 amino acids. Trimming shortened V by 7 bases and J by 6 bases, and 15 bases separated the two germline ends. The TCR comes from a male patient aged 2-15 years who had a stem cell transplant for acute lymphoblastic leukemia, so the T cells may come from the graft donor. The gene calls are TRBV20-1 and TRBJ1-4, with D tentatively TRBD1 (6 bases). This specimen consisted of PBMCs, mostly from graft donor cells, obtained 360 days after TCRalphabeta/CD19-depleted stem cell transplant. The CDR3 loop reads CSGLQGLDEKLFF. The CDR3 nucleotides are TGCAGTGGATTACAGGGACTGGATGAAAAACTGTTTTTT.